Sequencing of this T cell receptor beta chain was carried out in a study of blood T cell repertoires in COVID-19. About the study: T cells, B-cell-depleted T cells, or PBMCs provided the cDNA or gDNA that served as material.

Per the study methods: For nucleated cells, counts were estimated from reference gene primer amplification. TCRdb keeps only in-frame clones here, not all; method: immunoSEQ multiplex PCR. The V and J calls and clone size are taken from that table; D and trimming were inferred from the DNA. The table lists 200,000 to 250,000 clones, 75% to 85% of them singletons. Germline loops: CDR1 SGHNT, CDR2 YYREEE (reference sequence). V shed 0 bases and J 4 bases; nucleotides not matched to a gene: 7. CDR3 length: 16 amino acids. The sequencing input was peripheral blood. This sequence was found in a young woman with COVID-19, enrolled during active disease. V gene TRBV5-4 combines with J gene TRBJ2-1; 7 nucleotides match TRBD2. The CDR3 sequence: CASSLGSPGGYNEQFF. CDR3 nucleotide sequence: TGTGCCAGCAGCTTGGGGAGTCCGGGGGGTTACAATGAGCAGTTCTTC.